The present entry profiles one TCR beta chain with its context. Its antigen remains unidentified. Per-base qualities were not stored, and no clone one base away is much larger. The CDR3 regions of human TCRbeta chains were subjected to immunosequencing. On the study's bioinformatics: TCRs in the repertoires were matched against a reference library of SARS-CoV-2-specific TCRs that had been generated with the MIRA antigen-specificity platform. Breadth meant the fraction of unique TCRs that were SARS-CoV-2-associated, whereas depth meant the fraction of total T cells that were SARS-CoV-2-associated. Using the MIRA data, each spike-specific TCR was mapped to the spike region that the TCR reacts to and placed in a CD4 or CD8 class. Log10-transformed breadth and depth values were compared by one-way ANOVA with Sidak's multiple comparisons tests. TCRdb stores this immuneACCESS table with in-frame sequences only. Part of the clones is absent; in the studies checked, under half of the shortfall reflects unresolved V genes, and no reason is known for the rest. D and trimming come from the DNA, and the V and J calls and clone size come from that table. The sample yields 90,000 to 150,000 clones; around 85% were counted once. The top ten hold 5% to 7% of the sample.

This sample is part of a study of T cell responses to AZD1222 COVID-19 vaccine (dated by TCRdb to about 2021). Regarding the study in general: AZD1222 recipients with second doses at about 4 weeks or about 12 weeks were pooled, because spike-specific TCR depth and breadth did not differ between schedules. A total of just over 230 trial participants underwent TCR sequencing, of whom about 210 had received two doses of AZD1222 and some 26 had received two doses of the MenACWY control vaccine. Trial participants were enrolled into age subgroups of 18-55, 56-69 and 70-plus years, which contained about 150, 27 and 61 TCR-sequenced participants, respectively. Points the paper makes about the study in general: Participants were mostly white British, with more females than males. The authors suggested clonal diversity may have been underestimated. Because no day 14 peak-response samples were available, the repertoires could be characterized only after the peak T cell response. In the small 56-69-year group, the increase in depth fell short of significance, most likely because of low power. Reportedly, close to half of the unique spike-specific TCRs recognized epitopes lying outside the regions that are mutated in the B.1.351 and B.1.1.7 variants. Only a handful of AZD1222 recipients were SARS-CoV-2 seropositive at baseline, limiting conclusions about previously exposed vaccinees. CD4 TCRs associated with the vaccine covered the entire spike protein, and the dominant responses were in regions 160-218 and 743-854. A significant rise in spike-specific TCR breadth and depth was observed after two AZD1222 doses relative to day 0 and relative to MenACWY recipients.

The CDR3 covers 12 residues, taking in both the cysteine and the phenylalanine. Of all the DNA, just the CDR3 is kept, 36 bases in frame from base 1. V was cut back by 3 bases and J by 4 bases, leaving a gap of 6 bases between them. CDR1 and CDR2 are drawn from the germline V gene: LGHNT, FRNRAP. Reading the label with the study, this specimen's time point is: baseline before first vaccination. Vaccinee samples were obtained from the UK trials COV001 and COV002, which included a single-blind randomized controlled phase 2/3 trial of AZD1222 (ChAdOx1 nCoV-19) in healthy adults. For TCRbeta chain sequencing, PBMC samples were collected from trial participants at day 0 and at day 28 after the second dose.

This TCR was sampled from an adult in good health. The chain is assembled from TRBV12-5 and TRBJ1-2; no confident D gene assignment can be made. Sequenced material: peripheral blood, taken on day 0 of AZD1222 vaccination. The DNA sequence reads TGTGCTAGTGGTTTTCTTGGCTATGGCTACACCTTC. It codes for CASGFLGYGYTF.